This passage covers 9 T cell receptor beta chains from one sample sequenced in a study of blood T cell repertoires in COVID-19. Method: immunoSEQ multiplex PCR; TCRdb's copy keeps in-frame clones and lacks some. The data show roughly 500,000 clones, roughly 90% seen once. Sequenced material: PBMCs or T cells enriched from blood (not recorded which). The source is a woman in her 40s who had recovered from COVID-19.

The chain uses TRBV19 and TRBJ1-1; a possible D gene is TRBD1 (6 bases). Germline CDR1 is LNHDA and CDR2 is SQIVND (reference sequence). The V end was cut by 5 bases, the J end by 7 bases, with 11 bases between. The CDR3 covers 12 residues. CDR3 residues: CASSGDIGEAFF. The CDR3 DNA is TGTGCCAGTAGTGGGGACATCGGTGAAGCTTTCTTT.

The CDR3 loop reads CASSIEDSRGELFF. CDR3 in DNA: TGTGCCAGTAGTATAGAGGATAGCCGAGGGGAGCTGTTTTTT. J is TRBJ2-2 and V is TRBV19; no reliable D call. CDR3 length equals 14 residues. The germline gives CDR1 LNHDA, CDR2 SQIVND (reference sequence). V was cut by 0 bases and J by 8 bases, with 10 bases left in between.

This sequence joins TRBV10-3 and TRBJ2-7, with 11 bases fitting TRBD2. The J segment lost 1 base and the V segment lost 7 bases, leaving 9 bases of the junction unmatched. This CDR3 comprises 16 residues. The V gene's germline CDR1 is ENHRY and CDR2 SYGVKD. CDR3 DNA: TGTGCCATCAAAGGGACTAGCGGCGACTCATCCTACGAGCAGTACTTC. Translating gives CAIKGTSGDSSYEQYF.

The CDR3 protein is CASSSPSGRFYEQYF. CDR3 nucleotides: TGTGCCAGCAGCTCTCCCAGCGGGAGGTTCTACGAGCAGTACTTC. The rearrangement joins TRBV5-4 to TRBJ2-7, with 9 bases matching TRBD2. Unmatched junction bases numbered 7, after V lost 3 bases and J lost 3 bases. CDR3 length equals 15 residues. Germline loops: CDR1 SGHNT, CDR2 YYREEE (reference sequence).

The rearrangement links TRBV27 to TRBJ1-2; D unclear. CDR3 length: 16 amino acids. Trimming cost V 4 bases and J 5 bases, with 20 bases left between them. Germline lookup yields CDR1 MNHEY and CDR2 SMNVEV (reference sequence). The CDR3 DNA sequence: TGTGCCAGCAGTTCCCAAGGAGACCGTTTTAGATATGGCTACACCTTC. Amino acids: CASSSQGDRFRYGYTF.

V is TRBV11-3 and J is TRBJ2-3, with 10 bases fitting TRBD1. Germline assignment: CDR1 SGHNT and CDR2 YENEEA. V lost 5 bases, J lost 0 bases, and 5 bases stayed unmatched. This CDR3 region has 16 residues. The CDR3 nucleotides are TGTGCCAGCAGCCGGAGGGACAGGGGAAGCACAGATACGCAGTATTTT. Translation: CASSRRDRGSTDTQYF.

This clone came up a few times. The rearrangement links TRBV5-4 to TRBJ1-2; D gene ambiguous. CDR3 length: 12 residues. The germline V and J ends were trimmed by 4 bases and 8 bases, with 12 bases remaining between them. The germline CDR1 and CDR2 sequences are SGHNT and YYREEE (reference sequence). In nucleotides, the CDR3 is TGTGCCAGCAGCCTTAACTATAAGGGCTACACCTTC. The encoded protein is CASSLNYKGYTF.

V is TRBV6-5 and J is TRBJ2-4; 10 nucleotides align to TRBD2. V shed 4 bases, J shed 8 bases, and the junction held 11 bases outside the gene matches. The CDR3 has 16 residues. CDR1 MNHEY and CDR2 SVGAGI come from the germline V gene. CDR3 in amino acids: CASSSPRVAGGHIQYF. The CDR3 bases are TGTGCCAGCAGTTCCCCCCGTGTAGCGGGAGGACACATTCAGTACTTC.

This clone has only one observation. V gene TRBV27 combines with J gene TRBJ2-7, with a possible D match to TRBD1 (6 bases). The CDR3 extends over 14 amino acids. Germline assignment: CDR1 MNHEY and CDR2 SMNVEV (reference sequence). The V gene lost 5 bases and the J gene lost 1 base, with 12 bases spanning the gap. The CDR3 spells CASSLRQVSYEQYF. Here the CDR3 DNA reads TGTGCCAGCAGTCTCCGACAGGTTTCCTACGAGCAGTACTTC.